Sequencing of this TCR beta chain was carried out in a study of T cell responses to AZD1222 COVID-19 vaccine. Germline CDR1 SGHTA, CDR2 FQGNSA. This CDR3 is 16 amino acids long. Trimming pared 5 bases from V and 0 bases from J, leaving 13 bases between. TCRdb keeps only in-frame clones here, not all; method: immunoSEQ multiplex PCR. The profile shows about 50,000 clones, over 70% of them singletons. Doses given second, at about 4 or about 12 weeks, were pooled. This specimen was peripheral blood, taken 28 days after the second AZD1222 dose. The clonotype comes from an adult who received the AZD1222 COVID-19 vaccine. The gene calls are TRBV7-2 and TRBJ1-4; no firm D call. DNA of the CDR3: TGTGCCAGCAGCCTCCAGAGCGGGACAACTAATGAAAAACTGTTTTTT. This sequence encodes CASSLQSGTTNEKLFF.